The 32 T cell receptor beta chains listed next were all sequenced from one sample in a study of T cell changes during pregnancy in multiple sclerosis. Sequencing was performed with immunoSEQ multiplex PCR; in TCRdb, only in-frame clones are kept and a portion is missing. The table lists around 95,000 clones, over 80% of them singletons. Sequencing was performed on peripheral blood, taken after pregnancy. The receptor source for this set is a female donor with multiple sclerosis, enrolled in a pregnancy study.

V and J are TRBV28 and TRBJ2-3, with D possibly being TRBD1 (5 bases). Trimming left V 5 bases short and J 4 bases short, with 16 bases between. This CDR3 has 15 amino acids. The germline V gene encodes CDR1 MDHEN and CDR2 SYDVKM. CDR3 residues: CASSAHRTSPDTQYF. CDR3 bases: TGTGCCAGCAGTGCCCACAGGACCAGCCCAGATACGCAGTATTTT.

V gene TRBV25-1 combines with J gene TRBJ2-7; D may be TRBD2 (6 bases). Germline values: CDR1 MGHDK, CDR2 SYGVNS. This CDR3 has 13 amino acids. Trimming removed 3 bases at V and 6 bases at J, with 12 bases between. Here the CDR3 DNA reads TGTGCCAGCAGTGAGGCAGGGAGGACCGAGCAGTACTTC. It yields the protein CASSEAGRTEQYF.

The V call is TRBV28, the J call TRBJ1-6; D unresolved. With 7 bases removed from V and 7 bases from J, the gap between germline ends came to 14 bases. CDR1 MDHEN and CDR2 SYDVKM come from the germline V gene. This CDR3 comprises 14 residues. CDR3 region: CASNEGVVNSPLHF. The CDR3 DNA sequence: TGTGCCAGCAATGAGGGAGTAGTAAATTCACCCCTCCACTTT.

The chain uses TRBV9 and TRBJ2-3, with 7 bases aligning to TRBD2. J was trimmed by 4 bases and V by 0 bases; bases with no gene match: 5. Germline CDR1 is SGDLS and CDR2 is YYNGEE. This CDR3 has 15 residues. The DNA for the CDR3 is TGTGCCAGCAGCGTAGGGGCTAGCGGCCCAGATACGCAGTATTTT. Amino acids: CASSVGASGPDTQYF.

The chain joins TRBV2 to TRBJ2-3; TRBD2 agrees at 9 bases. The CDR3 consists of 14 residues. The germline V gene has CDR1 SNHLY and CDR2 FYNNEI. V trimming: 4 bases; J trimming: 6 bases; junction bases outside the gene matches: 5. The DNA for the CDR3 is TGTGCCAGCAGTGTTCTAGCGGGGTTGGATACGCAGTATTTT. It yields the protein CASSVLAGLDTQYF. Based on the CDR3 plus reference TRBV2 and TRBJ2-3, the full variable domain is EPEVTQTPSHQVTQMGQEVILRCVPISNHLYFYWYRQILGQKVEFLVSFYNNEISEKSEIFDDQFSVERPDGSNFTLKIRSTKLEDSAMYFCASSVLAGLDTQYFGPGTRLTVL.

The CDR3 nucleotides are TGTGCCAGCCGCCGGGACAGGGCAAGCACAGATACGCAGTATTTT. Its protein product is CASRRDRASTDTQYF. This rearrangement joins TRBV2 to TRBJ2-3; TRBD1 aligns across 9 bases. Germline lookup yields CDR1 SNHLY and CDR2 FYNNEI. The CDR3 has 15 amino acids. With 8 bases clipped from V and 0 bases from J, the junction kept 6 bases outside the gene matches.

The V and J genes are TRBV19 and TRBJ1-5; 9 bases agree with TRBD1. The CDR3 contains 14 residues. The germline CDR1 and CDR2 sequences are LNHDA and SQIVND (reference sequence). The trim removed 5 bases at V and 7 bases at J, leaving 6 bases unmatched. CDR3 in amino acids: CASSSGTGTQPQHF. CDR3 sequence (DNA): TGTGCCAGTAGTTCCGGGACAGGGACCCAGCCCCAGCATTTT.

The count of this clone is one. This rearrangement joins TRBV5-8 to TRBJ2-1; no firm D call. Germline V gives CDR1 SGHTS, CDR2 YDEGEE. There are 15 residues in the CDR3. Trimming stripped 6 bases from V and 2 bases from J, with 15 bases between. For the CDR3, the DNA is TGTGCCAGCACCATTAGTGTAACCCCCTACAATGAGCAGTTCTTC. It translates to CASTISVTPYNEQFF.

The chain employs TRBV18 and TRBJ1-6; D not certain. The CDR3 length is 15 residues. V was trimmed by 6 bases and J by 8 bases, leaving 17 bases between them. CDR1 KGHSH and CDR2 LQKENI come from the germline V gene. CDR3 in DNA: TGTGCCAGCTCCCACCACGGGGAGGTATATTCACCCCTCCACTTT. This codes for CASSHHGEVYSPLHF.

The chain has TRBV21-1 and TRBJ2-7; TRBD1 is the table's D call, not checked against the DNA. TRBV21-1 is listed as a pseudogene. This CDR3 has 13 amino acids. CDR3 region: CARHLTGAYEQYF. The CDR3 nucleotides read TGTGCCAGACACCTTACAGGGGCCTACGAGCAGTACTTC.

V is TRBV4-1 and J is TRBJ1-5, with D possibly being TRBD1 (6 bases). The CDR3 contains 14 residues. V lost 1 base to trimming and J lost 4 bases, with 8 bases between them. Germline lookup yields CDR1 MGHRA and CDR2 YSYEKL. CDR3 loop: CASSQGTENQPQHF. The CDR3 DNA reads TGCGCCAGCAGCCAAGGGACAGAGAATCAGCCCCAGCATTTT.

The chain couples TRBV18 to TRBJ1-5, with TRBD1 matching over 9 bases. Germline CDR1 KGHSH, CDR2 LQKENI. This CDR3 comprises 15 residues. Trimming cost V 2 bases and J 7 bases; bases outside gene matches: 6. For the CDR3, the DNA is TGTGCCAGCTCACCAGGACAGGGGATAGAGCAGCCCCAGCATTTT. Amino acid sequence: CASSPGQGIEQPQHF.

This chain connects TRBV29-1 to TRBJ2-3; 7 positions agree with TRBD1. CDR3 length: 15 amino acids. The germline CDR1 and CDR2 sequences are SQVTM and ANQGSEA. V was pared by 7 bases and J by 2 bases, with 12 bases of the junction left unmatched. The CDR3 DNA reads TGCAGCGGGACGAGGGACAGTCCATCCACAGATACGCAGTATTTT. It translates to CSGTRDSPSTDTQYF.

The V and J genes are TRBV19 and TRBJ2-3; 7 bases match TRBD2. Germline CDR1 LNHDA, CDR2 SQIVND (reference sequence). The CDR3 runs 15 residues. The J segment lost 5 bases and the V segment lost 5 bases, leaving 10 bases of the junction unmatched. The CDR3 protein is CASSPRTSNQDTQYF. In DNA, the CDR3 is TGTGCCAGTAGTCCCCGGACTAGTAATCAAGATACGCAGTATTTT.

This sequence joins TRBV18 and TRBJ2-3, with 7 nucleotides matching TRBD2. Germline V gene lookup returns CDR1 KGHSH and CDR2 LQKENI. This CDR3 is 14 amino acids long. Losses at the gene ends were 5 bases for V and 5 bases for J; bases not matched to a gene: 7. CDR3 coding DNA: TGTGCCAGCTCAAGCCGCGGGGGTGGAGATACGCAGTATTTT. Translated, it gives CASSSRGGGDTQYF. Full variable domain (outside the CDR3, taken from reference TRBV18 and TRBJ2-3): NAGVMQNPRHLVRRRGQEARLRCSPMKGHSHVYWYRQLPEEGLKFMVYLQKENIIDESGMPKERFSAEFPKEGPSILRIQQVVRGDSAAYFCASSSRGGGDTQYFGPGTRLTVL.

The chain couples TRBV30 to TRBJ1-2; D may be TRBD1 (5 bases). In germline, CDR1 is GTSNPN, CDR2 SVGIG (reference sequence). The length of the CDR3 is 16 residues. Trimming stripped 1 base from V and 4 bases from J, with 19 bases between. This CDR3 is CAWSAPSQTVAYGYTF. In DNA, the CDR3 is TGTGCCTGGAGTGCCCCTTCGCAGACAGTCGCCTATGGCTACACCTTC.

The chain is built from TRBV2 and TRBJ2-5; D unclear. V gave up 4 bases and J gave up 5 bases, with 5 bases separating them. Germline V gives CDR1 SNHLY, CDR2 FYNNEI. This CDR3 is 11 amino acids long. CDR3 region: CASSAGETQYF. CDR3 nucleotides: TGTGCCAGCAGTGCCGGGGAGACCCAGTACTTC.

The genes are TRBV21-1 and TRBJ1-6. TRBV21-1 is a known pseudogene. The CDR3 extends over 16 amino acids. CDR3 nucleotide sequence: TGTGCCAGCAGCAAAGGAGCGAGCTCCTATAATTCACCCCTCCACTTT. This translates into CASSKGASSYNSPLHF.

The genes are TRBV28 and TRBJ2-3, with TRBD2 matching over 11 bases. The V and J ends lost 4 bases and 1 base, in that order; junction bases with no gene match: 7. CDR3 length: 17 residues. Germline V lookup: CDR1 MDHEN, CDR2 SYDVKM. CDR3 amino acids: CASSSPQGLAGTDTQYF. CDR3 nucleotides: TGTGCCAGCAGTTCCCCCCAGGGACTAGCGGGCACAGATACGCAGTATTTT.

The V call is TRBV18, the J call TRBJ1-1; a weak D match, TRBD1 (6 bases). With 3 bases removed from V and 4 bases from J, the gap between germline ends came to 18 bases. This CDR3 is built from 16 residues. The germline V gene has CDR1 KGHSH and CDR2 LQKENI. CDR3 region: CASSPNRAQSGTEAFF. For the CDR3, the DNA is TGTGCCAGCTCACCCAACAGGGCCCAGTCGGGCACTGAAGCTTTCTTT.

The V and J genes are TRBV25-1 and TRBJ2-2, with 9 bases matching TRBD2. The junction had 7 bases not matched to a gene; V was cut back by 1 base and J by 7 bases. This CDR3 region has 16 residues. The V gene's germline CDR1 is MGHDK and CDR2 SYGVNS. CDR3 protein: CASSEWSSGRSGELFF. As DNA, the CDR3 is TGTGCCAGCAGTGAATGGTCGAGCGGGAGGAGCGGGGAGCTGTTTTTT.

This clone was seen once. This sequence joins TRBV11-3 and TRBJ1-2; no clear D. CDR1 SGHNT and CDR2 YENEEA come from the germline V gene. Trimming left V 5 bases short and J 4 bases short, with 17 bases between. The CDR3 sequence is 15 residues long. The chain's CDR3 is CASSLVHGEPYGYTF. CDR3 DNA: TGTGCCAGCAGCCTCGTCCACGGAGAACCCTATGGCTACACCTTC.

There are a few counts of this clone. The V gene is TRBV19, the J gene TRBJ1-1; 8 bases fit TRBD1. Germline CDR1 LNHDA, CDR2 SQIVND (reference sequence). The ends lost 3 bases at V and 1 base at J; junction bases unmatched: 4. The CDR3 runs to 15 residues. The CDR3 DNA follows: TGTGCCAGTAGTATTCGGACAGGGCAGAACACTGAAGCTTTCTTT. It is translated as CASSIRTGQNTEAFF.

This chain connects TRBV5-6 to TRBJ1-4, with 8 bases matching TRBD1. With 1 base clipped from V and 3 bases from J, the junction kept 2 bases outside the gene matches. This CDR3 has 15 amino acids. The germline CDR1 and CDR2 sequences are SGHDT and YYEEEE. CDR3 amino acids: CASSLTGGPNEKLFF. The CDR3 DNA reads TGTGCCAGCAGCTTGACAGGGGGTCCTAATGAAAAACTGTTTTTT.

V usage is TRBV10-3 and J usage is TRBJ1-4; 9 bases line up with TRBD1. Per germline, CDR1 ENHRY and CDR2 SYGVKD. The CDR3 is 14 residues long. V lost 6 bases and J lost 6; bases outside the gene matches: 5. The CDR3 loop is CAISSDRGDEKLFF. Here the CDR3 DNA reads TGTGCCATCAGCTCCGACAGGGGGGATGAAAAACTGTTTTTT.

The chain combines TRBV11-2 with TRBJ2-1; 9 nucleotides align to TRBD2. The CDR3 spans 18 residues. Trimming removed 3 bases from V and 4 bases from J; junction bases left unmatched: 13. Germline V CDR1 and CDR2: SGHAT, FQNNGV. The CDR3 here is CASSFEGSPSGEYNEQFF. The CDR3 DNA sequence: TGTGCCAGCAGCTTTGAGGGTTCGCCTAGCGGGGAGTACAATGAGCAGTTCTTC.

This chain links TRBV2 with TRBJ2-1, with D perhaps matching TRBD2 (5 bases). V shed 8 bases and J shed 7 bases, with 15 bases lying between them. The CDR3 consists of 13 residues. Germline lookup yields CDR1 SNHLY and CDR2 FYNNEI. As DNA, the CDR3 is TGTGCCAGCGCGGCGGGTTGGAGGAATGAGCAGTTCTTC. This sequence encodes CASAAGWRNEQFF.

The J gene is TRBJ2-3, the V gene TRBV29-1, with D maybe TRBD2 (5 bases). Germline V lookup: CDR1 SQVTM, CDR2 ANQGSEA. The CDR3 covers 12 residues. V shed 6 bases and J shed 6 bases, with 13 bases lying between them. The DNA of the CDR3 is TGCAGCGTATCCCGGGCGGGTGATACGCAGTATTTT. Amino acid sequence: CSVSRAGDTQYF.

This chain connects TRBV5-1 to TRBJ1-2; the D gene is possibly TRBD1 (5 bases). Germline V CDR1 and CDR2: SGHRS, YFSETQ. The CDR3 has 13 residues. V lost 0 bases, J lost 5 bases, and 8 bases lay in between. CDR3 amino acids: CASSLADRYGYTF. The CDR3 DNA reads as TGCGCCAGCAGCTTGGCTGACAGATATGGCTACACCTTC.

The V and J genes are TRBV7-9 and TRBJ2-1, with 7 bases lining up with TRBD2. Germline V lookup: CDR1 SEHNR, CDR2 FQNEAQ (reference sequence). This CDR3 is built from 16 residues. Trimming took 6 bases from V and 5 from J; bases not matched to a gene: 13. The DNA for the CDR3 is TGTGCCAGCAGACAAAGGAGGGAGGGCCGGGACAATGAGCAGTTCTTC. Protein product: CASRQRREGRDNEQFF.

This chain connects TRBV2 to TRBJ1-4; 8 bases are shared with TRBD1. Germline lookup yields CDR1 SNHLY and CDR2 FYNNEI. The CDR3 is 14 residues long. The V segment lost 6 bases and the J segment 8 bases; nucleotides outside the gene matches: 8. DNA of the CDR3: TGTGCCAGCAGGGACGGACAGGGTGGCGAAAAACTGTTTTTT. As protein: CASRDGQGGEKLFF.

The V and J genes are TRBV7-9 and TRBJ2-5, with D perhaps TRBD1 (6 bases). Germline lookup yields CDR1 SEHNR and CDR2 FQNEAQ (reference sequence). The CDR3 length is 15 residues. The ends were cut back, 4 bases at V and 2 bases at J, with 14 bases in the middle. The CDR3 DNA reads TGTGCCAGCAGCTCTACTACAGGGTTACAAGAGACCCAGTACTTC. It yields the protein CASSSTTGLQETQYF.